Presented here are 18 T cell receptor beta chains from one specimen sequenced in a study of blood T cell repertoires in COVID-19. Only in-frame clones appear in the TCRdb table, and some are missing; sequencing was by immunoSEQ multiplex PCR. Of about 60,000 clones listed, less than 85% are singletons. The sequencing sample was made of peripheral blood. The source is a man between 60 and 70 years old with acute or convalescent COVID-19.

This clone appeared a few times. The J gene is TRBJ2-5, the V gene TRBV10-3; D might be TRBD2 (6 bases). The V end was cut by 3 bases, the J end by 5 bases, with 10 bases between. The CDR3 is 13 residues long. Per germline, CDR1 ENHRY and CDR2 SYGVKD. The CDR3 is CAISEAGPETQYF. The CDR3 DNA is TGTGCCATCAGTGAAGCGGGTCCGGAGACCCAGTACTTC.

The gene calls are TRBV5-1 and TRBJ2-1; TRBD2 matches at 9 bases. Germline V gene lookup returns CDR1 SGHRS and CDR2 YFSETQ. The V gene end was trimmed by 5 bases and the J gene end by 2 bases; junction bases not matched to a gene: 8. The CDR3 contains 16 residues. CDR3 protein: CASSNLGLAAYNEQFF. In DNA form, the CDR3 reads TGCGCCAGCAGTAACCTGGGACTAGCAGCCTACAATGAGCAGTTCTTC.

The rearrangement uses TRBV29-1 and TRBJ1-1; D gene unclear. The CDR3 spans 12 residues. V was trimmed by 6 bases and J by 5 bases, leaving 13 bases between them. Germline CDR1 reads SQVTM; CDR2 reads ANQGSEA. The CDR3 sequence is CSVAAGWTEAFF. Here the CDR3 DNA reads TGCAGCGTGGCCGCGGGTTGGACTGAAGCTTTCTTT.

The V call is TRBV4-2, the J call TRBJ1-1, with unresolved D. Germline V gene sequence: CDR1 LGHNA, CDR2 YNFKEQ. The CDR3 spans 11 residues. Between the trimmed V and J ends, which lost 1 base and 8 bases, there was a span of 5 bases. CDR3 nucleotides: TGTGCCAGCAGCCAAGGTCGGGAAGCTTTCTTT. This encodes CASSQGREAFF.

V is TRBV5-5 and J is TRBJ2-2; D remains ambiguous. Germline lookup yields CDR1 SGHKS and CDR2 YYEKEE (reference sequence). The V end was cut by 0 bases, the J end by 5 bases, with 11 bases between. The CDR3 totals 15 residues. The DNA for the CDR3 is TGTGCCAGCAGCTTGGGCCCCTCGCGGACCGGGGAGCTGTTTTTT. Translated: CASSLGPSRTGELFF. Combining the CDR3 with reference TRBV5-5 and TRBJ2-2 gives the whole variable domain DAGVTQSPTHLIKTRGQQVTLRCSPISGHKSVSWYQQVLGQGPQFIFQYYEKEERGRGNFPDRFSARQFPNYSSELNVNALLLGDSALYLCASSLGPSRTGELFFGEGSRLTVL.

This sequence joins TRBV2 and TRBJ2-7; D ambiguous. From germline, CDR1 is SNHLY and CDR2 FYNNEI. V lost 5 bases and J lost 2, with 13 bases in between. CDR3 size: 14 residues. This CDR3 is CASSFQVGPYEQYV. CDR3 DNA sequence: TGTGCCAGCAGTTTCCAGGTGGGCCCCTACGAGCAGTACGTC.

CDR3 region: CASSFFPQSLKGLNTEAFF. The CDR3 DNA is TGTGCCAGCAGCTTTTTCCCCCAGAGCTTAAAGGGGCTTAACACTGAAGCTTTCTTT. The V and J genes are TRBV7-9 and TRBJ1-1; possible D gene TRBD1, 5 bases. Germline CDR1 SEHNR, CDR2 FQNEAQ (reference sequence). Trimming pared 3 bases from V and 2 bases from J, leaving 25 bases between. The CDR3 covers 19 residues.

The CDR3 DNA is TGTGCCAGCAGCGACCAGGGGGCGAGCGGCTACACCTTC. Amino acid sequence: CASSDQGASGYTF. V usage is TRBV9 and J usage is TRBJ1-2; the match to TRBD1 covers 8 bases. The CDR3 consists of 13 residues. The germline V gene has CDR1 SGDLS and CDR2 YYNGEE. With 3 bases clipped from V and 8 bases from J, the junction kept 6 bases outside the gene matches.

This chain joins TRBV7-2 and TRBJ1-1; 8 nucleotides align to TRBD1. The CDR3 consists of 13 residues. The J segment lost 5 bases and the V segment lost 4 bases, leaving 3 bases of the junction unmatched. Germline loops: CDR1 SGHTA, CDR2 FQGNSA. This chain's CDR3 is CASSSRTGTEAFF. The DNA of the CDR3 is TGTGCCAGCAGCTCTCGGACAGGGACTGAAGCTTTCTTT.

This clone was found once. This rearrangement joins TRBV11-3 to TRBJ1-1, with D perhaps TRBD1 (6 bases). Looked up from germline, CDR1 is SGHNT and CDR2 is YENEEA. This CDR3 is built from 16 residues. Trimming took off 1 base at V and 5 bases at J, with 17 bases between the two ends. CDR3 protein: CASSLGRTEQETEAFF. The DNA for the CDR3 is TGTGCCAGCAGCTTAGGGCGGACAGAGCAGGAAACTGAAGCTTTCTTT. Together with reference TRBV11-3 and TRBJ1-1, the CDR3 gives the full variable domain: EAGVVQSPRYKIIEKKQPVAFWCNPISGHNTLYWYLQNLGQGPELLIRYENEEAVDDSQLPKDRFSAERLKGVDSTLKIQPAELGDSAVYLCASSLGRTEQETEAFFGQGTRLTVV.

This clone came up many times. The genes are TRBV5-4 and TRBJ2-5; D is perhaps TRBD1 (6 bases). This CDR3 contains 17 residues. CDR1 is SGHNT and CDR2 is YYREEE in the germline V gene (reference sequence). Trimming left V 4 bases short and J 3 bases short, with 22 bases between. The CDR3 DNA follows: TGTGCCAGCAGCCCACGTTTAGGACAGTCAGGAGAAGAGACCCAGTACTTC. This sequence encodes CASSPRLGQSGEETQYF.

This clone was seen a single time. The chain combines TRBV19 with TRBJ2-3; 8 bases are a match to TRBD1. The CDR3 is made up of 16 amino acids. CDR1 and CDR2 from the germline V gene are LNHDA and SQIVND (reference sequence). V lost 3 bases, J lost 7 bases, and 12 bases stayed unmatched. For the CDR3, the DNA is TGTGCCAGTAGTATGCAGGGGGCACAGGGAGGTCATACGCAGTATTTT. Residues: CASSMQGAQGGHTQYF.

DNA for the CDR3: TGTGCCAGCAGCACTAGCGGGGGGGCATTAGAGACCCAGTACTTC. This gives the protein CASSTSGGALETQYF. The chain is built from TRBV11-3 and TRBJ2-5; 13 bases are a match to TRBD2. V trimming: 5 bases; J trimming: 4 bases; junction bases outside the gene matches: 4. The CDR3 covers 15 residues. CDR1 SGHNT and CDR2 YENEEA come from the germline V gene.

The chain carries TRBV10-3 and TRBJ1-6; 7 positions agree with TRBD1. After removal of 6 bases from V and 5 bases from J, the junction contained 7 bases not matched to a gene. Germline loops: CDR1 ENHRY, CDR2 SYGVKD. The CDR3 spans 15 residues. CDR3 sequence: CAISSRGQNNSPLHF. CDR3 DNA sequence: TGTGCCATCAGCAGTAGGGGACAGAATAATTCACCCCTCCACTTT.

The rearrangement uses TRBV30 and TRBJ1-5; 7 positions agree with TRBD1. V was clipped by 2 bases and J by 4 bases; unmatched bases: 14. Germline V lookup: CDR1 GTSNPN, CDR2 SVGIG (reference sequence). The CDR3 is 17 residues long. The CDR3 DNA reads TGTGCCTGGAGTCCTGGGTCTTGGGGGACAGCTAATCAGCCCCAGCATTTT. Translated: CAWSPGSWGTANQPQHF.

The chain is built from TRBV30 and TRBJ1-2, with TRBD1 matching 8 bases. The CDR3 covers 14 residues. V dropped 7 bases and J dropped 5; count of bases not matched to a gene: 12. CDR1 GTSNPN and CDR2 SVGIG come from the germline V gene (reference sequence). DNA for the CDR3: TGTGCCTTTGCTCCAGGGGGCGCAGTTTATGGCTACACCTTC. Its translation: CAFAPGGAVYGYTF.

The J gene is TRBJ2-1, the V gene TRBV3-1 (or the pseudogene TRBV3-2); the D gene is possibly TRBD2 (6 bases). The V end was cut by 0 bases, the J end by 9 bases, with 12 bases between. This CDR3 is built from 14 residues. The V gene's germline CDR1 is LGHDT and CDR2 YNNKEL (reference sequence). Here the CDR3 reads CASSQDMVRGEQFF. DNA for the CDR3: TGTGCCAGCAGCCAAGATATGGTGCGGGGTGAGCAGTTCTTC.

J is TRBJ1-1 and V is TRBV7-2; D remains ambiguous. Germline values: CDR1 SGHTA, CDR2 FQGNSA. V dropped 2 bases and J dropped 5 bases, with 6 bases sitting between them. CDR3 length: 12 residues. CDR3 nucleotide sequence: TGTGCCAGCAGCTTAACGCGGACTGAAGCTTTCTTT. Residues: CASSLTRTEAFF.